This T cell receptor beta chain was obtained from a study of graft-versus-host responses after intestinal transplantation. Concerning this clone itself: The target antigen is unknown.

The germline V and J ends were trimmed by 2 bases and 3 bases, with 4 bases remaining between them. This CDR3 has 12 amino acids. Germline CDR1 and CDR2: SGHNT and YYREEE (reference sequence). Sequencing was performed with immunoSEQ multiplex PCR; in TCRdb, only in-frame clones are kept and a portion is missing. The top ten clones hold approximately 0.4% of a sample with 55,000 to 65,000 clones, 94% of them seen once. The genes are TRBV5-4 and TRBJ2-3; no definite D call. Specimen: unstimulated CD4+ T cells sorted from spleen or lymph node cells, collected before transplant. This TCR derives from a human donor who was the organ donor for an intestinal transplant. CDR3 in amino acids: CASSFQTDTQYF. The DNA for the CDR3 is TGTGCCAGCAGCTTTCAAACAGATACGCAGTATTTT. Full variable domain (outside the CDR3, taken from reference TRBV5-4 and TRBJ2-3): ETGVTQSPTHLIKTRGQQVTLRCSSQSGHNTVSWYQQALGQGPQFIFQYYREEENGRGNFPPRFSGLQFPNYSSELNVNALELDDSALYLCASSFQTDTQYFGPGTRLTVL.